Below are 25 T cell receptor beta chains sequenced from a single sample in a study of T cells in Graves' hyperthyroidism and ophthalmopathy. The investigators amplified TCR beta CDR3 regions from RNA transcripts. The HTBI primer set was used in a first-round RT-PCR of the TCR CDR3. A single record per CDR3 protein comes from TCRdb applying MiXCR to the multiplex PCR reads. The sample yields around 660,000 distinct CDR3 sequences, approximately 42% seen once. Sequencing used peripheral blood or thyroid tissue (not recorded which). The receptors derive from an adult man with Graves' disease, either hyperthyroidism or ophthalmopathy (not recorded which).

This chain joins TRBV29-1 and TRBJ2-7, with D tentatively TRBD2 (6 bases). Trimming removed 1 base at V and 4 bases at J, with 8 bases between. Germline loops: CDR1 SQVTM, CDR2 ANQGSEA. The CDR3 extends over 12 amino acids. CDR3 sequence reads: CSVEGEVYEQYF. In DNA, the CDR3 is TGCAGCGTTGAAGGGGAGGTGTACGAGCAGTACTTC.

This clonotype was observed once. This chain's CDR3 is CSVDRAGGGAFF. CDR3 DNA sequence: TGCAGCGTTGATCGGGCAGGGGGAGGTGCTTTCTTT. The chain links TRBV29-1 to TRBJ1-1; 7 nucleotides line up with TRBD1. The ends lost 3 bases at V and 11 bases at J; junction bases unmatched: 9. The CDR3 length is 12 residues. The germline CDR1 and CDR2 sequences are SQVTM and ANQGSEA.

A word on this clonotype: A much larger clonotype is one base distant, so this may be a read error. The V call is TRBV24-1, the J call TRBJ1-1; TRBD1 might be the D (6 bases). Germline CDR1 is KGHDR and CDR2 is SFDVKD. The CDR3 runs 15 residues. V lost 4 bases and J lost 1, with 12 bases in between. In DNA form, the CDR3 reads TGTGCCACCAGTGACCCCGGACAGCCGAACACTGAAGCTTTCTTT. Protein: CATSDPGQPNTEAFF.

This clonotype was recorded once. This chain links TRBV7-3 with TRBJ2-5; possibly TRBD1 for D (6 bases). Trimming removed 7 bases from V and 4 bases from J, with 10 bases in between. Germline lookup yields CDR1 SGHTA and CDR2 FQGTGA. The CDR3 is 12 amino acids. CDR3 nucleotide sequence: TGTGCCAGCACCCTGACAGGAGAGACCCAGTACTTC. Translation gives CASTLTGETQYF.

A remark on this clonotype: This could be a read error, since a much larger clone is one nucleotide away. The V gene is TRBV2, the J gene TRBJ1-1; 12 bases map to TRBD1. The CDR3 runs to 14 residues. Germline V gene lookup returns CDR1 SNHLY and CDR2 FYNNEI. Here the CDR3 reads CASSGTGGRTEASF. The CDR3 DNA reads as TGTGCCAGCAGCGGGACAGGGGGCAGGACTGAAGCTTCCTTT. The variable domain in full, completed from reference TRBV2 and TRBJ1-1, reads EPEVTQTPSHQVTQMGQEVILRCVPISNHLYFYWYRQILGQKVEFLVSFYNNEISEKSEIFDDQFSVERPDGSNFTLKIRSTKLEDSAMYFCASSGTGGRTEASFGQGTRLTVV.

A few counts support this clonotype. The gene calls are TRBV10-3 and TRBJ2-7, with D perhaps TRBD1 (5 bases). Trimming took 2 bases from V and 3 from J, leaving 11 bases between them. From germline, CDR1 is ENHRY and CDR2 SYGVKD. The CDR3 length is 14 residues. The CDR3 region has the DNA TGTGCCATCAGTGAGGGGGCGGAACTCTACGAGCAGTACTTC. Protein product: CAISEGAELYEQYF.

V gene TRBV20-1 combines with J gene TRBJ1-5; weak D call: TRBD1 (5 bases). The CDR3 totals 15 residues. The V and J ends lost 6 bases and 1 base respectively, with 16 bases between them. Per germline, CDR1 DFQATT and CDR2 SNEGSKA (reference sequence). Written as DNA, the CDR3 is TGCAGTGCGCATTCCTGGGGGAGGAGCAATCAGCCCCAGCATTTT. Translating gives CSAHSWGRSNQPQHF.

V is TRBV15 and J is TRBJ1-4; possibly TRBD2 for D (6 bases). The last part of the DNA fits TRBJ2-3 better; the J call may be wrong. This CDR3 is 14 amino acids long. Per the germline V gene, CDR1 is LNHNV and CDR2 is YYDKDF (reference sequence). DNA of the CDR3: TGTGCCACCGGGGGAGGCGGGAACACAGATACGCAGTATTTT. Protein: CATGGGGNTDTQYF.

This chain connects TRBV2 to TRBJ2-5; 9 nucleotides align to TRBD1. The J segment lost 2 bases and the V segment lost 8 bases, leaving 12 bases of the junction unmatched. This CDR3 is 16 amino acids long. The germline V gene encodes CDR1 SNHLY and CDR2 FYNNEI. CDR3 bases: TGTGCCAGCTCGATGCTACAGGGGGCTAGGCAAGAGACCCAGTACTTC. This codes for CASSMLQGARQETQYF.

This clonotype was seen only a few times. CDR3 sequence: CASSLGGQGPNSPLHF. The CDR3 nucleotides read TGTGCCAGCAGTTTAGGGGGACAGGGGCCTAATTCACCCCTCCACTTT. The chain couples TRBV12-3 or TRBV12-4 to TRBJ1-6; TRBD1 matches at 10 bases. The CDR3 length is 16 residues. V shed 1 base, J shed 6 bases, and the junction held 3 bases outside the gene matches.

The CDR3 DNA sequence: TGCAGTGCTTCCTGGGCGGGCGGCTACACCTTC. It codes for CSASWAGGYTF. The V and J genes are TRBV20-1 and TRBJ1-2; no clear D. The germline V gene has CDR1 DFQATT and CDR2 SNEGSKA (reference sequence). The CDR3 loop spans 11 amino acids. Trimming pared 5 bases from V and 8 bases from J, leaving 12 bases between.

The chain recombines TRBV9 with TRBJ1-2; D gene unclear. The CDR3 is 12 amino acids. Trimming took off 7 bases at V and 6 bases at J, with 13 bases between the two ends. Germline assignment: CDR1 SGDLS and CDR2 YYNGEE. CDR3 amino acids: CASSPPTNGYTF. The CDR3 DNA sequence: TGTGCCAGCTCACCCCCGACCAATGGCTACACCTTC.

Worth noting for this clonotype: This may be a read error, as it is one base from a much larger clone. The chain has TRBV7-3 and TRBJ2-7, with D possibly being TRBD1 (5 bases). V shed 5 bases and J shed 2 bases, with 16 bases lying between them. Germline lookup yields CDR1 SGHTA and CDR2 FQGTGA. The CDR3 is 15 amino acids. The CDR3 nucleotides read TGTGCCAGCAGCCTCGCAGGGCAAACACCCTACGAGCAGTACTTC. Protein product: CASSLAGQTPYEQYF.

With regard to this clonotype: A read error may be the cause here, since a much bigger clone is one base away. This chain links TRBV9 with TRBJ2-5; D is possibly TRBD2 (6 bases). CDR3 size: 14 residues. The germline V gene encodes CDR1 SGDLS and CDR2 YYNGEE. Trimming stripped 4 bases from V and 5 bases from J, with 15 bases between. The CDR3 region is CASSSGGDDETQYF. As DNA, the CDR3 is TGTGCCAGCAGCTCCGGCGGGGATGACGAGACCCAGTACTTC. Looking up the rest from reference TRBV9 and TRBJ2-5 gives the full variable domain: DSGVTQTPKHLITATGQRVTLRCSPRSGDLSVYWYQQSLDQGLQFLIQYYNGEERAKGNILERFSAQQFPDLHSELNLSSLELGDSALYFCASSSGGDDETQYFGPGTRLLVL.

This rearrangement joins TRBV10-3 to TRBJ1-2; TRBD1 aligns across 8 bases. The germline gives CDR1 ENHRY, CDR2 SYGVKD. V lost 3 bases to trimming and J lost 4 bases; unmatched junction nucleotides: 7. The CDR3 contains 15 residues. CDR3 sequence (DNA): TGTGCCATCAGTGACAAAGGACAGGGTGGCTATGGCTACACCTTC. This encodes CAISDKGQGGYGYTF.

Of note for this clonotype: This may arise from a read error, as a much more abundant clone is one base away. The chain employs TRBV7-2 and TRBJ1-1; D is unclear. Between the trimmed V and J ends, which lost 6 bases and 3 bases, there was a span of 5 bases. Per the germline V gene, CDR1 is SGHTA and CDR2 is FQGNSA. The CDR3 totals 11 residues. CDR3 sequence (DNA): TGTGCCAGCAGTCAAGACACTGAAGCTTTCTTT. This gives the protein CASSQDTEAFF.

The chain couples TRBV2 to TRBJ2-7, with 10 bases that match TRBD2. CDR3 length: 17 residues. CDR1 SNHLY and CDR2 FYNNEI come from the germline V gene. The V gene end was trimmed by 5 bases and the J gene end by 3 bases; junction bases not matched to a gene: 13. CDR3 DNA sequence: TGTGCCAGCAGTCAAACAAGCGGACTAGCGGCTGACTACGAGCAGTACTTC. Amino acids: CASSQTSGLAADYEQYF. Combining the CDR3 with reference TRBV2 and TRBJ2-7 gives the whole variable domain EPEVTQTPSHQVTQMGQEVILRCVPISNHLYFYWYRQILGQKVEFLVSFYNNEISEKSEIFDDQFSVERPDGSNFTLKIRSTKLEDSAMYFCASSQTSGLAADYEQYFGPGTRLTVT.

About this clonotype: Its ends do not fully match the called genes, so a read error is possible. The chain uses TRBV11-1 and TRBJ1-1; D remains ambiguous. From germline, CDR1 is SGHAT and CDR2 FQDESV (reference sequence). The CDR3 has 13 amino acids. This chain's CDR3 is CASSLGLDMLAFF. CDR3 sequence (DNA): TGTGCCAGCAGTTTAGGTTTAGATATGTTGGCTTTCTTT.

This CDR3 is CASSLWGLAGVQETQYF. The CDR3 DNA reads as TGTGCCAGCAGCTTATGGGGTCTAGCGGGAGTCCAAGAGACCCAGTACTTC. This chain links TRBV7-8 with TRBJ2-5, with TRBD2 matching over 10 bases. Germline V gives CDR1 SGHVS, CDR2 FQNEAQ. With 2 bases clipped from V and 1 base from J, the junction kept 7 bases outside the gene matches. The CDR3 is 17 residues long.

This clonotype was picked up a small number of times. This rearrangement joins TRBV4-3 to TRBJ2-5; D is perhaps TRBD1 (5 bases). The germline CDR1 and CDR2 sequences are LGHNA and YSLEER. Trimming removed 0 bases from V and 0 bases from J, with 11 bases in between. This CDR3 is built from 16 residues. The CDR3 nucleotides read TGCGCCAGCAGCCAAGATCTGTGGGGCAACCAAGAGACCCAGTACTTC. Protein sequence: CASSQDLWGNQETQYF.

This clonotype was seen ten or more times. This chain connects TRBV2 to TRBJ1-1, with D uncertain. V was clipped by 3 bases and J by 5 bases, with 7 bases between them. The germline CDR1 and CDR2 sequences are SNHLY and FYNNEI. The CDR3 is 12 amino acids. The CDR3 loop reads CASSEGFTEAFF. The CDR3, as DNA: TGTGCCAGCAGTGAGGGGTTTACTGAAGCTTTCTTT.

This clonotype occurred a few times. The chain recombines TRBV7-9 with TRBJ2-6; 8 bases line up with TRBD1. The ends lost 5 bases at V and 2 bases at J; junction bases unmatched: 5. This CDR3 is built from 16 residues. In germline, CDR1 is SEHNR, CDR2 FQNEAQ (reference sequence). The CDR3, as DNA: TGTGCCAGCAGCGTTGTACAGGGGGCTGGGGCCAACGTCCTGACTTTC. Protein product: CASSVVQGAGANVLTF.

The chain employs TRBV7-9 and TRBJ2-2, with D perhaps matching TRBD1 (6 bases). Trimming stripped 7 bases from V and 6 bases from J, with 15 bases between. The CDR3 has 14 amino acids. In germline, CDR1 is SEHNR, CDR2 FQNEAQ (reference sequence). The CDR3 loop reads CASTRGHIPGELFF. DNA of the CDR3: TGTGCCAGCACCAGGGGTCATATCCCCGGGGAGCTGTTTTTT.

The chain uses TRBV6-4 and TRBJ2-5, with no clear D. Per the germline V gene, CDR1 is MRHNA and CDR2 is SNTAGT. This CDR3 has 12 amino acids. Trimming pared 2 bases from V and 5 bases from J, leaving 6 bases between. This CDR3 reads CASSDSRETQYF. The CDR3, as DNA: TGTGCCAGCAGTGACAGTCGGGAGACCCAGTACTTC.

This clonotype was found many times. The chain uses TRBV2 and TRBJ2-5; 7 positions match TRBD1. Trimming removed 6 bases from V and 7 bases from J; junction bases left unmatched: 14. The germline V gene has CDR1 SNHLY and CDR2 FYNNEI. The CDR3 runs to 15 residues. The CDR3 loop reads CASRGRGQSSGTQYF. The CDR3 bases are TGTGCCAGCAGGGGCAGGGGACAGAGCAGTGGGACCCAGTACTTC.